These 27 T cell receptor beta chains came from one sample sequenced in a study of blood T cell repertoires in COVID-19 (TCRdb year 2020). The library was produced with the immunoSEQ multiplex PCR assay. This immuneACCESS table, as held by TCRdb, lists in-frame sequences with V and J called but not all clones. Of the missing ones, under half trace to an unresolved V gene in checked studies; the others have no known cause. This sample gives approximately 150,000 clones in total; 80% to 85% of them show up just once. Clones ranked in the top ten supply nearly 8% of the sample. Sample: PBMCs or T cells enriched from blood (not recorded which). These receptors were collected from a woman aged 45-59 years who had recovered from COVID-19.

This chain joins TRBV4-3 and TRBJ1-4; 9 bases align to TRBD1. The trim removed 2 bases at V and 6 bases at J, leaving 1 base unmatched. Germline CDR1 reads LGHNA; CDR2 reads YSLEER. CDR3 length: 14 residues. This chain's CDR3 is CASSQWTGDEKLFF. The CDR3 DNA sequence: TGCGCCAGCAGCCAATGGACAGGGGATGAAAAACTGTTTTTT.

CDR3 in amino acids: CASSLETGSFPEAFF. The CDR3, as DNA: TGCGCCAGCAGCTTAGAGACAGGGAGTTTTCCTGAAGCTTTCTTT. The J gene is TRBJ1-1, the V gene TRBV5-1, with 7 bases aligning to TRBD1. Germline CDR1 is SGHRS and CDR2 is YFSETQ. The CDR3 is made up of 15 amino acids. J gave up 6 bases and V 2 bases, and 10 bases lay outside the gene matches.

The rearrangement links TRBV5-6 to TRBJ2-3; 7 positions match TRBD1. The CDR3 is made up of 14 amino acids. J lost 5 bases, V lost 6 bases, and 9 bases had no gene match. The germline V gene has CDR1 SGHDT and CDR2 YYEEEE. CDR3 coding DNA: TGTGCCAGCACCTCCTGGACAGGCTTAGATACGCAGTATTTT. Amino acid sequence: CASTSWTGLDTQYF. Supplemented by reference TRBV5-6 and TRBJ2-3, the full variable domain reads DAGVTQSPTHLIKTRGQQVTLRCSPKSGHDTVSWYQQALGQGPQFIFQYYEEEERQRGNFPDRFSGHQFPNYSSELNVNALLLGDSALYLCASTSWTGLDTQYFGPGTRLTVL.

Only one count was recorded for this clone. The chain recombines TRBV7-9 with TRBJ2-7; D may be TRBD2 (5 bases). Trimming took 6 bases from V and 2 from J, leaving 14 bases between them. This CDR3 spans 14 amino acids. Germline CDR1 and CDR2: SEHNR and FQNEAQ (reference sequence). CDR3 nucleotides: TGTGCCAGCAGTCTCCCCGAGGGTACCTACGAGCAGTACTTC. Amino acids: CASSLPEGTYEQYF.

This chain links TRBV5-6 with TRBJ1-4, with D unclear. This CDR3 has 14 amino acids. V was clipped by 4 bases and J by 8 bases, with 15 bases between them. From germline, CDR1 is SGHDT and CDR2 YYEEEE. This chain's CDR3 is CASSKIGGLEKLFF. For the CDR3, the DNA is TGTGCCAGCAGCAAAATCGGCGGGTTGGAAAAACTGTTTTTT.

This clone was seen ten or more times. The V call is TRBV12-2, the J call TRBJ2-7; TRBD1 is taken as the D call from the table, unchecked against the DNA. TRBV12-2 is reported as a pseudogene. The length of the CDR3 is 14 residues. The DNA for the CDR3 is TGTGCAAGTCGCTTATCGCCACATTCCTACGAGCAGTACTTC. Translated, it gives CASRLSPHSYEQYF.

V gene TRBV12-3 or TRBV12-4 combines with J gene TRBJ1-6; D is uncertain. The V end lost 0 bases, the J end lost 13 bases, and 10 bases lay between the germline ends. The CDR3 length is 13 residues. CDR3 sequence (DNA): TGTGCCAGCAGTTTAGCGCGCGAGGGTCCCCTCCACTTT. Translated, it gives CASSLAREGPLHF.

This clone was found a few times. V usage is TRBV18 and J usage is TRBJ1-3; no reliable D call. From germline, CDR1 is KGHSH and CDR2 LQKENI. The CDR3 covers 15 residues. Trimming shortened V by 0 bases and J by 0 bases, and 6 bases separated the two germline ends. This chain's CDR3 is CASSPPRDSGNTIYF. The CDR3, as DNA: TGTGCCAGCTCACCACCGAGAGACTCTGGAAACACCATATATTTT.

This rearrangement joins TRBV7-9 to TRBJ1-1; 8 bases are a match to TRBD1. The CDR3 has 16 amino acids. Germline CDR1 and CDR2: SEHNR and FQNEAQ (reference sequence). The V gene end was trimmed by 5 bases and the J gene end by 0 bases; junction bases not matched to a gene: 8. In nucleotides, the CDR3 is TGTGCCAGCAGCCCCGACAGGGGACACATGAACACTGAAGCTTTCTTT. Residues: CASSPDRGHMNTEAFF.

This clone was picked up one time. The CDR3 bases are TGCAGCGCCAAAAAAGGGGGCATGAACACTGAAGCTTTCTTT. Its translation is CSAKKGGMNTEAFF. The chain couples TRBV29-1 to TRBJ1-1; TRBD1 matches at 7 bases. Germline CDR1 SQVTM, CDR2 ANQGSEA. The junction had 8 bases not matched to a gene; V was cut back by 7 bases and J by 0 bases. The CDR3 extends over 14 amino acids.

This chain joins TRBV4-1 and TRBJ1-1, with 9 positions matching TRBD1. Germline V gives CDR1 MGHRA, CDR2 YSYEKL. The length of the CDR3 is 15 residues. With 8 bases clipped from V and 7 bases from J, the junction kept 14 bases outside the gene matches. CDR3 region: CASAASGQGGFEAFF. CDR3 coding DNA: TGCGCCAGCGCCGCGTCGGGACAGGGCGGATTTGAAGCTTTCTTT.

This sequence joins TRBV14 and TRBJ2-3; TRBD2 might be the D (5 bases). V lost 1 base and J lost 6, with 11 bases in between. Germline lookup yields CDR1 SGHDN and CDR2 FVKESK. The CDR3 is made up of 14 amino acids. The DNA of the CDR3 is TGTGCCAGCAGCCAAGGAATCCGCGGGGATACGCAGTATTTT. This gives the protein CASSQGIRGDTQYF.

This clone showed up just once. The chain employs TRBV19 and TRBJ2-2; the match to TRBD1 covers 8 bases. Trimming took 6 bases from V and 1 from J; bases not matched to a gene: 4. Germline V gene sequence: CDR1 LNHDA, CDR2 SQIVND (reference sequence). This CDR3 spans 15 amino acids. CDR3 in amino acids: CASSPGTGNTGELFF. The CDR3 coding sequence is TGTGCCAGTAGCCCCGGGACAGGGAACACCGGGGAGCTGTTTTTT. Full variable domain (remainder filled in from reference TRBV19 and TRBJ2-2): DGGITQSPKYLFRKEGQNVTLSCEQNLNHDAMYWYRQDPGQGLRLIYYSQIVNDFQKGDIAEGYSVSREKKESFPLTVTSAQKNPTAFYLCASSPGTGNTGELFFGEGSRLTVL.

V is TRBV6-1 and J is TRBJ1-6; the match to TRBD1 covers 8 bases. Germline V gives CDR1 MNHNS, CDR2 SASEGT. The CDR3 runs to 15 residues. After removal of 0 bases from V and 13 bases from J, the junction contained 8 bases not matched to a gene. The CDR3 is CASSEAGQAVGPLHF. The DNA of the CDR3 is TGTGCCAGCAGTGAAGCGGGACAGGCCGTCGGTCCCCTCCACTTT.

The rearrangement links TRBV11-2 to TRBJ1-1, with TRBD1 as a possible D gene (5 bases). There are 14 residues in the CDR3. The germline CDR1 and CDR2 sequences are SGHAT and FQNNGV. V was trimmed by 7 bases and J by 5 bases, leaving 17 bases between them. The CDR3 bases are TGTGCCAGCACTTACACCGACCGGGGGACTGAAGCTTTCTTT. Its translation is CASTYTDRGTEAFF.

This clone was seen a handful of times. J is TRBJ2-7 and V is TRBV19, with 8 bases lining up with TRBD2. The CDR3 is 15 residues long. V dropped 5 bases and J dropped 3; count of bases not matched to a gene: 9. Germline CDR1 LNHDA, CDR2 SQIVND (reference sequence). CDR3 nucleotide sequence: TGTGCCAGTAGTGACGGCGCGGGGGGCCGCTACGAGCAGTACTTC. Translated: CASSDGAGGRYEQYF.

This chain joins TRBV5-5 and TRBJ2-1; possibly TRBD1 for D (6 bases). Germline V gene lookup returns CDR1 SGHKS and CDR2 YYEKEE (reference sequence). CDR3 length: 12 amino acids. The V end lost 1 base, the J end lost 10 bases, and 9 bases lay between the germline ends. CDR3 loop: CASSLLRGEQFF. The CDR3 DNA sequence: TGTGCCAGCAGCTTGCTGAGGGGGGAGCAGTTCTTC.

The chain recombines TRBV7-8 with TRBJ1-5, with 7 nucleotides matching TRBD1. CDR1 SGHVS and CDR2 FQNEAQ come from the germline V gene. CDR3 length: 19 amino acids. Germline trimming cut 1 base from V and 1 base from J; bases unmatched to any gene: 13. CDR3 nucleotide sequence: TGTGCCAGCAGCTTAGAGCTTTTAGGCGACAGGGCGAGCAATCAGCCCCAGCATTTT. Encoded protein: CASSLELLGDRASNQPQHF.

The chain couples TRBV19 to TRBJ1-1; unclear D gene. The V and J ends lost 5 bases and 0 bases respectively, with 10 bases between them. CDR1 and CDR2 (germline): LNHDA, SQIVND (reference sequence). The CDR3 runs to 14 residues. The CDR3 nucleotides read TGTGCCAGTAGTTCTAGGCAGTTGAACACTGAAGCTTTCTTT. Its translation is CASSSRQLNTEAFF.

The table lists this clone with many counts. The J gene is TRBJ2-5, the V gene TRBV27, with D perhaps matching TRBD2 (7 bases). Trimming shortened V by 5 bases and J by 4 bases, and 11 bases separated the two germline ends. Germline values: CDR1 MNHEY, CDR2 SMNVEV (reference sequence). This CDR3 has 13 residues. CDR3 in DNA: TGTGCCAGCAGTCACAGGGAGGGAGAGACCCAGTACTTC. This sequence encodes CASSHREGETQYF.

The rearrangement links TRBV9 to TRBJ2-1, with 7 bases identical to TRBD2. This CDR3 spans 17 amino acids. Looked up from germline, CDR1 is SGDLS and CDR2 is YYNGEE. After removal of 4 bases from V and 5 bases from J, the junction contained 15 bases not matched to a gene. The CDR3 DNA reads TGTGCCAGCAGCTTATCACGGGGGGAGGGCCTCAACAATGAGCAGTTCTTC. Its protein is CASSLSRGEGLNNEQFF.

This clone was recorded only once. V and J are TRBV7-8 and TRBJ1-5; possible D gene TRBD1, 5 bases. This CDR3 region has 16 residues. The germline CDR1 and CDR2 sequences are SGHVS and FQNEAQ. Trimming shortened V by 6 bases and J by 0 bases, and 15 bases separated the two germline ends. CDR3 loop: CASRPGGGNSNQPQHF. The CDR3 DNA follows: TGTGCCAGCAGACCGGGGGGGGGAAATAGCAATCAGCCCCAGCATTTT.

J is TRBJ1-1 and V is TRBV28; a weak D match, TRBD1 (5 bases). The CDR3 loop spans 16 amino acids. Trimming cost V 6 bases and J 3 bases, with 20 bases left between them. Germline V gives CDR1 MDHEN, CDR2 SYDVKM. Written as DNA, the CDR3 is TGTGCCAGCAGCCCGATTATGCAGCGGGGGTACACTGAAGCTTTCTTT. Protein: CASSPIMQRGYTEAFF.

The gene calls are TRBV11-3 and TRBJ2-3, with 8 bases identical to TRBD2. This CDR3 contains 16 residues. CDR1 is SGHNT and CDR2 is YENEEA in the germline V gene. The ends lost 1 base at V and 8 bases at J; junction bases unmatched: 11. Here the CDR3 DNA reads TGTGCCAGCAGCTTAGCCCTTGGGACTAGTTTGGGTACGCAGTATTTT. Translation: CASSLALGTSLGTQYF.

The chain couples TRBV6-6 to TRBJ2-7; 7 bases align to TRBD2. J was trimmed by 0 bases and V by 7 bases; bases with no gene match: 6. This CDR3 has 14 amino acids. Germline assignment: CDR1 MNHNY and CDR2 SVGAGI (reference sequence). Here the CDR3 DNA reads TGTGCCAGCACGGGGGGTTCCCTCTCCTACGAGCAGTACTTC. Translating gives CASTGGSLSYEQYF.

In nucleotides, the CDR3 is TGTGCCATCACAGAGGGTAACACCGGGGAGCTGTTTTTT. Translated, it gives CAITEGNTGELFF. The gene calls are TRBV10-3 and TRBJ2-2, with D possibly being TRBD2 (5 bases). This CDR3 is 13 amino acids long. V gave up 7 bases and J gave up 2 bases, with 8 bases separating them. The germline gives CDR1 ENHRY, CDR2 SYGVKD.

This chain connects TRBV10-3 to TRBJ2-5; 12 bases agree with TRBD2. J was trimmed by 2 bases and V by 0 bases; bases with no gene match: 4. Germline V gene lookup returns CDR1 ENHRY and CDR2 SYGVKD. The CDR3 spans 17 residues. CDR3 bases: TGTGCCATCAGTGAGTCGTGGACTAGCGGGGTTCAAGAGACCCAGTACTTC. Amino acid sequence: CAISESWTSGVQETQYF.